Shown below are 9 T cell receptor beta chains from a single sample sequenced in a study of cytomegalovirus exposure and HLA in healthy donors (dated by TCRdb to the late 2010s). Libraries were made using the immunoSEQ multiplex PCR assay. For the multiplex PCR, a mixture combining 60 forward primers for TCR Vbeta segments and 13 reverse primers for TCR Jbeta segments was used. Entries here come from immuneACCESS through TCRdb and include only in-frame sequences with V and J called. Some clones fail to appear in such tables; in the studies checked, an unresolved V gene covers under half of the shortfall, and the cause of the remainder is unknown. Recorded for this sample are about 150,000 clones; around 75% of them occurred a single time. About 3.7% of the sample is taken by the ten largest. Sequencing input: PBMCs. These receptors were collected from a human donor in good health.

The chain links TRBV7-9 to TRBJ1-1; TRBD1 is a possible D gene (5 bases). Germline CDR1 reads SEHNR; CDR2 reads FQNEAQ (reference sequence). With 1 base removed from V and 1 base from J, the gap between germline ends came to 10 bases. The CDR3 covers 15 residues. The CDR3 region is CASSLVIGENTEAFF. CDR3 DNA: TGTGCCAGCAGCTTAGTAATAGGGGAGAACACTGAAGCTTTCTTT.

Only one count was recorded for this clone. The genes are TRBV2 and TRBJ1-6; 9 nucleotides agree with TRBD1. CDR1 and CDR2 from the germline V gene are SNHLY and FYNNEI. The CDR3 has 16 residues. The V segment lost 6 bases and the J segment 10 bases; nucleotides outside the gene matches: 13. CDR3 residues: CASREVTGGGSSPLHF. The CDR3 region has the DNA TGTGCCAGCAGGGAGGTGACAGGGGGAGGCAGCTCACCCCTCCACTTT.

Only one count was recorded for this clone. The chain combines TRBV19 with TRBJ1-5; 7 bases are a match to TRBD1. The trim removed 4 bases at V and 6 bases at J, leaving 12 bases unmatched. CDR3 size: 16 residues. Germline CDR1 LNHDA, CDR2 SQIVND (reference sequence). The CDR3 coding sequence is TGTGCCAGTAGTAGGGAAACAGGGGCAGAGGGTCAGCCCCAGCATTTT. Its translation is CASSRETGAEGQPQHF.

The chain joins TRBV19 to TRBJ2-1; tentatively, D is TRBD1 (5 bases). CDR3 length: 14 residues. Per germline, CDR1 LNHDA and CDR2 SQIVND (reference sequence). Trimming pared 6 bases from V and 8 bases from J, leaving 17 bases between. The CDR3 nucleotides read TGTGCCAGTAGGGACATAAACAACGGCGATGAGCAGTTCTTC. It is translated as CASRDINNGDEQFF.

The rearrangement uses TRBV28 and TRBJ1-1, with 8 bases identical to TRBD1. The V gene end was trimmed by 3 bases and the J gene end by 2 bases; junction bases not matched to a gene: 8. This CDR3 is built from 16 residues. CDR1 MDHEN and CDR2 SYDVKM come from the germline V gene. The CDR3 loop is CASSLLRGQGNTEAFF. The DNA for the CDR3 is TGTGCCAGCAGTTTGTTAAGAGGACAGGGTAACACTGAAGCTTTCTTT.

V is TRBV4-3 and J is TRBJ2-7; possible D gene TRBD1, 6 bases. This CDR3 has 13 amino acids. CDR1 is LGHNA, CDR2 YSLEER, per germline. V lost 4 bases and J 4 bases, leaving 11 bases between the germline ends. Here the CDR3 reads CASSRLQGYEQYF. The DNA for the CDR3 is TGCGCCAGCAGCCGGTTACAGGGATACGAGCAGTACTTC.

A few counts support this clone. The rearrangement links TRBV13 to TRBJ2-5; 8 bases align to TRBD1. The J call may be mistaken, given a closer DNA end match to TRBJ2-7. Germline V gives CDR1 PRHDT, CDR2 FYEKMQ (reference sequence). This CDR3 spans 15 amino acids. The CDR3 sequence: CASSDRDRSSYEQYF. CDR3 DNA: TGTGCCAGCAGCGACCGGGACAGGAGCTCCTACGAGCAGTACTTC.

This clone was seen more than once but under ten times. The V and J genes are TRBV28 and TRBJ2-1; 12 nucleotides agree with TRBD2. The V and J ends lost 5 bases and 3 bases, in that order; junction bases with no gene match: 8. Per germline, CDR1 MDHEN and CDR2 SYDVKM. CDR3 length: 17 amino acids. CDR3 in amino acids: CASSPNGLAGSYNEQFF. The CDR3 DNA is TGTGCCAGCAGTCCCAACGGACTAGCGGGGAGCTACAATGAGCAGTTCTTC.

The V call is TRBV18, the J call TRBJ1-1, with a possible D match to TRBD1 (5 bases). The length of the CDR3 is 14 residues. Trimming stripped 6 bases from V and 5 bases from J, with 16 bases between. Germline lookup yields CDR1 KGHSH and CDR2 LQKENI. In DNA form, the CDR3 reads TGTGCCAGCTCTCGTAGCAGGGAGGGAACTGAAGCTTTCTTT. This codes for CASSRSREGTEAFF.